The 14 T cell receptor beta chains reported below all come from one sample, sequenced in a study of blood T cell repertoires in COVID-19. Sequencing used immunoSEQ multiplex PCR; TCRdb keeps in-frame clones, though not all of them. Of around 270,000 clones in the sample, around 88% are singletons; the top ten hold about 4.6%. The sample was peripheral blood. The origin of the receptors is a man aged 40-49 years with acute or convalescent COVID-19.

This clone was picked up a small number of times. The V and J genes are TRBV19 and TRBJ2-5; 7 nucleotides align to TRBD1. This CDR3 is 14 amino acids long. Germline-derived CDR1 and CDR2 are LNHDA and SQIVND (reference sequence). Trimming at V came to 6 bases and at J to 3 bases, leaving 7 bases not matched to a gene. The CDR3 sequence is CASSSTGVKETQYF. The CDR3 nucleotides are TGTGCCAGTAGCTCAACAGGGGTAAAAGAGACCCAGTACTTC.

The CDR3 loop reads CASSVTVGLANEQFF. Here the CDR3 DNA reads TGTGCCAGCAGCGTAACGGTGGGGCTAGCGAACGAGCAGTTCTTC. This chain joins TRBV9 and TRBJ2-1, with D possibly TRBD2 on 6 matching bases. CDR1 and CDR2 (germline): SGDLS, YYNGEE. V was shortened by 1 base and J by 10 bases, with 18 bases between the two germline ends. This CDR3 is 15 amino acids long. Together with reference TRBV9 and TRBJ2-1, the CDR3 gives the full variable domain: DSGVTQTPKHLITATGQRVTLRCSPRSGDLSVYWYQQSLDQGLQFLIQYYNGEERAKGNILERFSAQQFPDLHSELNLSSLELGDSALYFCASSVTVGLANEQFFGPGTRLTVL.

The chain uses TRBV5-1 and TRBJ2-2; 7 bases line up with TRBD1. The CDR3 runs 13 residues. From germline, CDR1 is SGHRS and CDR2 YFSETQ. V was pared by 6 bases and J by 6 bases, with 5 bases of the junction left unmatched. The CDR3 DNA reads TGCGCCAGCAAAACAGGGGAGCCCGGGGAGCTGTTTTTT. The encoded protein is CASKTGEPGELFF. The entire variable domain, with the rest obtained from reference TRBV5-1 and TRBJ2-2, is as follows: KAGVTQTPRYLIKTRGQQVTLSCSPISGHRSVSWYQQTPGQGLQFLFEYFSETQRNKGNFPGRFSGRQFSNSRSEMNVSTLELGDSALYLCASKTGEPGELFFGEGSRLTVL.

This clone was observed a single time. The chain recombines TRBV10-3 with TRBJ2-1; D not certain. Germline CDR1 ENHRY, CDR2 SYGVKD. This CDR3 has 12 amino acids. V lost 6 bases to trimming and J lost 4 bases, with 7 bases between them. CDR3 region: CAISDLYNEQFF. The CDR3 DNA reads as TGTGCCATCAGCGACTTGTACAATGAGCAGTTCTTC.

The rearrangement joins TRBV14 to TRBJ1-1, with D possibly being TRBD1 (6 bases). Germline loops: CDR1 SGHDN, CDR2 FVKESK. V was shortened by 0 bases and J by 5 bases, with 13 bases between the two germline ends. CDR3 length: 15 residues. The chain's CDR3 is CASSQESRGETEAFF. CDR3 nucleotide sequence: TGTGCCAGCAGCCAAGAAAGCAGGGGAGAGACTGAAGCTTTCTTT.

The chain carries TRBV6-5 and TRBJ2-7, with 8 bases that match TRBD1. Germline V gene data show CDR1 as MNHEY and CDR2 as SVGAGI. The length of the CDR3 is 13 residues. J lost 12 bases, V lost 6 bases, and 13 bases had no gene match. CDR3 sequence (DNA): TGTGCCAGCAGATTTGGGACAGGAGATGGTGGGTACTTC. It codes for CASRFGTGDGGYF.

The DNA for the CDR3 is TGTGCCAGCAGCCCCGGGACAGTCTACAATGAGCAGTTCTTC. It encodes CASSPGTVYNEQFF. This chain uses TRBV3-1 (or the pseudogene TRBV3-2) with TRBJ2-1; 7 bases are shared with TRBD1. The junction had 3 bases not matched to a gene; V was cut back by 4 bases and J by 3 bases. CDR1 and CDR2 (germline): LGHDT, YNNKEL (reference sequence). This CDR3 contains 14 residues.

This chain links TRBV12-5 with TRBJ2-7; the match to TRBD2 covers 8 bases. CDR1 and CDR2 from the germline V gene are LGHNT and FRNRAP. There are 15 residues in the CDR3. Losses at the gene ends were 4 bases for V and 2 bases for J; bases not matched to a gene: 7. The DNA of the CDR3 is TGTGCTAGTGGTTCCATAGCGGGGAGGGCCTACGAGCAGTACTTC. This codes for CASGSIAGRAYEQYF.

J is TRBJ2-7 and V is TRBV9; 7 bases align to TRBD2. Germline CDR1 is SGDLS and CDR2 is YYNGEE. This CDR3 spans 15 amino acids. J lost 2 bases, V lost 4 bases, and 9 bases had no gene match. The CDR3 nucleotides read TGTGCCAGCAGCTTATACGGGGGGACCGCCTACGAGCAGTACTTC. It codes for CASSLYGGTAYEQYF.

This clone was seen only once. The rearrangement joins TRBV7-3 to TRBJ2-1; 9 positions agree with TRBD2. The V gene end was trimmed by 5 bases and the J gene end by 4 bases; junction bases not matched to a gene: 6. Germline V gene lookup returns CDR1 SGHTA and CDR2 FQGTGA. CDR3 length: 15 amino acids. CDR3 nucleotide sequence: TGTGCCAGCAGCCTTAGCGGGGGCCTTTACAATGAGCAGTTCTTC. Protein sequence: CASSLSGGLYNEQFF.

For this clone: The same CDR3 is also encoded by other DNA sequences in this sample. The CDR3 DNA reads as TGTGCCAGCAGGGGACAGCTCTCTGGAAACACCATATATTTT. Protein product: CASRGQLSGNTIYF. The chain carries TRBV2 and TRBJ1-3; 7 bases are shared with TRBD1. This CDR3 has 14 amino acids. CDR1 and CDR2 (germline): SNHLY, FYNNEI. V dropped 6 bases and J dropped 0; count of bases not matched to a gene: 2.

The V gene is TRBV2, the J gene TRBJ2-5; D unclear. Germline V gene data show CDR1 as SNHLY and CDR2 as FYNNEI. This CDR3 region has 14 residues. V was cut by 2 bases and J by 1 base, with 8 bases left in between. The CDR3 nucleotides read TGTGCCAGCAGTGAAACGGCAGGCCAAGAGACCCAGTACTTC. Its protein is CASSETAGQETQYF.

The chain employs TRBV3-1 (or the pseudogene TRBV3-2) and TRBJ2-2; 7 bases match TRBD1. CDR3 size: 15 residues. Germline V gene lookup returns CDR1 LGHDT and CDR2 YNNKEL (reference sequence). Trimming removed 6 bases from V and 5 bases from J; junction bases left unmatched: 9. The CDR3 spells CASSDRQGRTGELFF. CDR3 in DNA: TGTGCCAGCAGTGATAGACAGGGTAGGACCGGGGAGCTGTTTTTT.

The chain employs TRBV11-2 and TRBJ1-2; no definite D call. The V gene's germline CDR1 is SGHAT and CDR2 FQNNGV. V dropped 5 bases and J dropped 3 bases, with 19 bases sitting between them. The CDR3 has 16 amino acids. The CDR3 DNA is TGTGCCAGCAGCCCCGATAGGCTGAGGGTCCACTATGGCTACACCTTC. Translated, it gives CASSPDRLRVHYGYTF.